The 32 T cell receptor beta chains below were found in one sample sequenced in a study of response to subunit inactivated influenza vaccine. From the RT-PCR reads, TCRdb called clonotypes with MiXCR, one entry per CDR3 protein. Of about 500,000 distinct CDR3 sequences in the sample, about 15% were seen once. This specimen was CD4+ T cells sorted from PBMCs, taken less than 30 months after vaccination. The receptors were gathered from a man aged 50 to 69 who received an inactivated influenza vaccine.

This clonotype was picked up a small number of times. The rearrangement uses TRBV29-1 and TRBJ2-5; D is unresolved. The CDR3 covers 10 residues. The germline CDR1 and CDR2 sequences are SQVTM and ANQGSEA. V shed 5 bases and J shed 6 bases, with 7 bases lying between them. CDR3 in DNA: TGCAGCGTTTCAGATCAGACCCAGTACTTC. As protein: CSVSDQTQYF.

This chain uses TRBV20-1 with TRBJ2-1, with 7 nucleotides matching TRBD2. Germline values: CDR1 DFQATT, CDR2 SNEGSKA (reference sequence). The CDR3 runs 15 residues. The trim removed 4 bases at V and 9 bases at J, leaving 15 bases unmatched. CDR3 bases: TGCAGTGCTACCGATATGGGCGGGAGTGTTGGTGAGCAGTTCTTC. Translating gives CSATDMGGSVGEQFF.

This clonotype has at least ten counts. The chain employs TRBV5-6 and TRBJ1-1; no clear D gene. Germline CDR1 reads SGHDT; CDR2 reads YYEEEE. The CDR3 is made up of 14 amino acids. V shed 4 bases and J shed 0 bases, with 10 bases lying between them. The CDR3 loop is CASSLFGMNTEAFF. CDR3 bases: TGTGCCAGCAGCCTGTTCGGAATGAACACTGAAGCTTTCTTT.

This clonotype was detected a few times. V and J are TRBV19 and TRBJ1-4; 10 bases fit TRBD1. CDR3 length: 15 amino acids. The germline V gene has CDR1 LNHDA and CDR2 SQIVND (reference sequence). V gave up 3 bases and J gave up 6 bases; unmatched junction bases: 4. CDR3 in amino acids: CASSMRGTGDEKLFF. For the CDR3, the DNA is TGTGCCAGTAGTATGCGCGGGACAGGGGATGAAAAACTGTTTTTT.

In its sample, this clonotype was seen a few times. V gene TRBV5-1 combines with J gene TRBJ2-7; TRBD1 is a possible D gene (6 bases). CDR1 is SGHRS and CDR2 is YFSETQ in the germline V gene. The CDR3 loop spans 15 amino acids. Trimming shortened V by 4 bases and J by 6 bases, and 20 bases separated the two germline ends. Here the CDR3 reads CASSPRPETGSEQYF. The CDR3 nucleotides are TGCGCCAGCAGCCCCCGACCCGAGACAGGCTCCGAGCAGTACTTC.

This clonotype was detected only a few times. V and J are TRBV7-9 and TRBJ2-3; D remains ambiguous. CDR1 is SEHNR, CDR2 FQNEAQ, per germline (reference sequence). This CDR3 contains 15 residues. The V gene lost 5 bases and the J gene lost 1 base, with 13 bases spanning the gap. The CDR3 is CASSVSPPGTDTQYF. CDR3 sequence (DNA): TGTGCCAGCAGCGTAAGTCCACCCGGCACAGATACGCAGTATTTT.

The V and J genes are TRBV15 and TRBJ1-2; 11 bases align to TRBD1. The CDR3 is made up of 14 amino acids. The V gene's germline CDR1 is LNHNV and CDR2 YYDKDF (reference sequence). J was trimmed by 5 bases and V by 3 bases; bases with no gene match: 2. The chain's CDR3 is CATSRDRGRYGYTF. CDR3 DNA: TGTGCCACCAGCAGGGACAGGGGGCGTTATGGCTACACCTTC.

The V call is TRBV4-1, the J call TRBJ2-1; TRBD2 aligns across 13 bases. The CDR3 loop spans 16 amino acids. CDR1 is MGHRA, CDR2 YSYEKL, per germline. Trimming took 1 base from V and 9 from J; bases not matched to a gene: 6. The CDR3 DNA is TGCGCCAGCAGCCAAGCCGAGGGACTAGCGGGAAGTGAGCAGTTCTTC. Its protein is CASSQAEGLAGSEQFF.

The genes are TRBV5-1 and TRBJ2-3; D is ambiguous. CDR1 SGHRS and CDR2 YFSETQ come from the germline V gene. This CDR3 spans 14 amino acids. The V and J ends lost 4 bases and 2 bases respectively, with 11 bases between them. Here the CDR3 reads CASSISELTDTQYF. CDR3 sequence (DNA): TGCGCCAGCAGCATCAGCGAACTCACAGATACGCAGTATTTT.

The chain couples TRBV29-1 to TRBJ2-3; D call uncertain. The CDR3 spans 12 residues. Germline V CDR1 and CDR2: SQVTM, ANQGSEA. V was shortened by 5 bases and J by 5 bases, with 11 bases between the two germline ends. The CDR3 coding sequence is TGCAGCGTTTTCGGTTTAGGAGATACGCAGTATTTT. Its protein is CSVFGLGDTQYF.

This chain links TRBV10-3 with TRBJ1-1, with 9 bases matching TRBD1. This CDR3 region has 13 residues. V shed 8 bases and J 3 bases; nucleotides not matched to a gene: 4. CDR1 and CDR2 from the germline V gene are ENHRY and SYGVKD. Here the CDR3 DNA reads TGTGCCATCCGGGACAGGGTGGACACTGAAGCTTTCTTT. The encoded protein is CAIRDRVDTEAFF.

The chain employs TRBV12-3 or TRBV12-4 and TRBJ2-6; 8 positions match TRBD1. V was pared by 6 bases and J by 2 bases, with 12 bases of the junction left unmatched. There are 18 residues in the CDR3. CDR3 in DNA: TGTGCCAGCAGCCCCACTAACAGGGGGTTTGCTGGGGCCAACGTCCTGACTTTC. It specifies CASSPTNRGFAGANVLTF.

With respect to this clonotype: Given the absence of the conserved phenylalanine or tryptophan at the CDR3 end, a read error is likely. The chain recombines TRBV4-2 with TRBJ1-1; D is unresolved. This CDR3 is built from 13 residues. CDR1 and CDR2 from the germline V gene are LGHNA and YNFKEQ. Trimming took 0 bases from V and 8 from J, leaving 10 bases between them. This CDR3 is CASSQDGLEEAFC. In DNA form, the CDR3 reads TGTGCCAGCAGCCAAGATGGGCTGGAGGAAGCTTTCTGT.

This clonotype turned up a few times. The J gene is TRBJ2-7, the V gene TRBV7-8; the match to TRBD2 covers 11 bases. The CDR3 has 18 residues. The V and J ends lost 2 bases and 0 bases, in that order; junction bases with no gene match: 9. Per germline, CDR1 SGHVS and CDR2 FQNEAQ. The CDR3, as DNA: TGTGCCAGCAGCTTATCTAGCGGGGGGCCTAGGAGCTCCTACGAGCAGTACTTC. It encodes CASSLSSGGPRSSYEQYF.

The chain carries TRBV6-1 and TRBJ1-2; 7 bases agree with TRBD1. Looked up from germline, CDR1 is MNHNS and CDR2 is SASEGT. Trimming took 8 bases from V and 7 from J; bases not matched to a gene: 13. The CDR3 is made up of 14 amino acids. CDR3 amino acids: CASDGTDYKGGYTF. The CDR3 DNA reads TGTGCCAGCGATGGGACAGACTATAAAGGTGGCTACACCTTC.

The V call is TRBV7-8, the J call TRBJ2-7; 12 bases fit TRBD2. In germline, CDR1 is SGHVS, CDR2 FQNEAQ. The CDR3 covers 17 residues. The junction had 13 bases not matched to a gene; V was cut back by 5 bases and J by 5 bases. CDR3 amino acids: CASSLGRLAGVGHEQYF. CDR3 coding DNA: TGTGCCAGCAGCCTGGGTCGACTAGCGGGAGTGGGGCACGAGCAGTACTTC. Supplemented by reference TRBV7-8 and TRBJ2-7, the full variable domain reads GAGVSQSPRYKVAKRGQDVALRCDPISGHVSLFWYQQALGQGPEFLTYFQNEAQLDKSGLPSDRFFAERPEGSVSTLKIQRTQQEDSAVYLCASSLGRLAGVGHEQYFGPGTRLTVT.

DNA of the CDR3: TGTGCCAGCAGCTTTTATCAGGGGAAGGCCGGGGAGCTGTTTTTT. It encodes CASSFYQGKAGELFF. This rearrangement joins TRBV7-8 to TRBJ2-2, with a possible D match to TRBD1 (6 bases). Trimming pared 3 bases from V and 6 bases from J, leaving 14 bases between. The CDR3 extends over 15 amino acids. Looked up from germline, CDR1 is SGHVS and CDR2 is FQNEAQ.

The J gene is TRBJ2-3, the V gene TRBV6-5, with a weak D call TRBD1 (5 bases). The CDR3 runs 17 residues. V was cut by 2 bases and J by 4 bases, with 19 bases left in between. Germline V gives CDR1 MNHEY, CDR2 SVGAGI. CDR3 region: CASSYRGNSWGSDTQYF. CDR3 sequence (DNA): TGTGCCAGCAGTTACAGGGGCAATTCGTGGGGATCAGATACGCAGTATTTT.

The chain joins TRBV6-2 or TRBV6-3 to TRBJ2-7; 7 nucleotides align to TRBD2. From germline, CDR1 is MNHEY and CDR2 SVGEGT. The CDR3 runs 14 residues. V lost 5 bases and J lost 3; bases outside the gene matches: 7. CDR3 region: CASSPKGGSYEQYF. The CDR3, as DNA: TGTGCCAGCAGTCCCAAGGGAGGGAGCTACGAGCAGTACTTC.

The chain employs TRBV4-3 and TRBJ1-3, with 7 bases lining up with TRBD1. CDR1 is LGHNA and CDR2 is YSLEER in the germline V gene. This CDR3 is 15 amino acids long. With 3 bases clipped from V and 4 bases from J, the junction kept 6 bases outside the gene matches. CDR3: CASSQTDRVGNTIYF. For the CDR3, the DNA is TGCGCCAGCAGCCAGACAGACAGGGTCGGAAACACCATATATTTT.

The chain recombines TRBV6-1 with TRBJ1-2; possible D gene TRBD1, 6 bases. V lost 7 bases to trimming and J lost 3 bases, with 15 bases between them. Germline CDR1 and CDR2: MNHNS and SASEGT. The CDR3 runs to 14 residues. The CDR3 sequence: CASKSGGHDYGYTF. For the CDR3, the DNA is TGTGCCAGCAAGTCGGGGGGGCATGACTATGGCTACACCTTC.

The J gene is TRBJ2-1, the V gene TRBV20-1; a weak D match, TRBD1 (5 bases). Germline-derived CDR1 and CDR2 are DFQATT and SNEGSKA (reference sequence). The CDR3 extends over 12 amino acids. V was cut by 8 bases and J by 4 bases, with 12 bases left in between. CDR3 amino acids: CSPVRGYNEQFF. Here the CDR3 DNA reads TGCAGTCCTGTAAGGGGTTACAATGAGCAGTTCTTC.

The gene calls are TRBV18 and TRBJ1-1, with 10 positions matching TRBD1. The V gene's germline CDR1 is KGHSH and CDR2 LQKENI. The CDR3 is made up of 16 amino acids. Trimming at V came to 4 bases and at J to 1 base, leaving 6 bases not matched to a gene. CDR3 sequence reads: CASSLGQGRSNTEAFF. The CDR3 DNA reads TGTGCCAGCTCACTGGGACAGGGGAGGTCGAACACTGAAGCTTTCTTT.

This clonotype was seen just once. The V call is TRBV4-1, the J call TRBJ1-5, with D hard to call. Germline V lookup: CDR1 MGHRA, CDR2 YSYEKL. V gave up 1 base and J gave up 2 bases, with 9 bases separating them. The CDR3 is made up of 15 amino acids. In DNA form, the CDR3 reads TGCGCCAGCAGCCAAGTGGAGGGCCGCAATCAGCCCCAGCATTTT. Translation gives CASSQVEGRNQPQHF.

V is TRBV6-2 or TRBV6-3 and J is TRBJ2-3; 7 bases align to TRBD1. Germline V lookup: CDR1 MNHEY, CDR2 SVGEGT. The length of the CDR3 is 15 residues. V lost 2 bases to trimming and J lost 7 bases; unmatched junction nucleotides: 9. The CDR3 region has the DNA TGTGCCAGCAGTTACGATGGGACAGTTTCTAATACGCAGTATTTT. Encoded protein: CASSYDGTVSNTQYF.

A few counts support this clonotype. The chain is built from TRBV5-1 and TRBJ1-4; TRBD1 aligns across 7 bases. V was clipped by 4 bases and J by 8 bases; unmatched bases: 8. Looked up from germline, CDR1 is SGHRS and CDR2 is YFSETQ. The CDR3 totals 14 residues. The CDR3 DNA reads TGCGCCAGCAGCGAGGACAGGTGGGGAGAAAAACTGTTTTTT. Protein product: CASSEDRWGEKLFF.

The V and J genes are TRBV10-3 and TRBJ2-5, with TRBD2 identical over 11 bases. Germline CDR1 and CDR2: ENHRY and SYGVKD. The J segment lost 12 bases and the V segment lost 5 bases, leaving 11 bases of the junction unmatched. The CDR3 is 14 amino acids. The CDR3, as DNA: TGTGCCATCAGTACCGGGACTAGCGGCGCCCGGGAGTACTTC. Its protein is CAISTGTSGAREYF.

The chain couples TRBV6-5 to TRBJ1-1; unclear D gene. This CDR3 spans 11 amino acids. The V and J ends lost 6 bases and 3 bases respectively, with 5 bases between them. Germline CDR1 MNHEY, CDR2 SVGAGI. The CDR3 bases are TGTGCCAGCAGAACAGACACTGAAGCTTTCTTT. Its translation: CASRTDTEAFF.

The chain joins TRBV6-1 to TRBJ1-1; unclear D gene. In germline, CDR1 is MNHNS, CDR2 SASEGT. Trimming took 7 bases from V and 1 from J, leaving 13 bases between them. The CDR3 spans 14 residues. The CDR3 DNA sequence: TGTGCCAGCATAATGAGGCGGGGGAACACTGAAGCTTTCTTT. Translation gives CASIMRRGNTEAFF.

This clonotype was detected only a few times. This rearrangement joins TRBV2 to TRBJ2-1, with TRBD2 matching 14 bases. In germline, CDR1 is SNHLY, CDR2 FYNNEI. This CDR3 is 15 amino acids long. V was pared by 7 bases and J by 9 bases, with 8 bases of the junction left unmatched. This CDR3 reads CASTPGLAGGGEQFF. Here the CDR3 DNA reads TGTGCCAGCACTCCCGGACTAGCGGGAGGTGGTGAGCAGTTCTTC.

This clonotype has just a few counts. The chain recombines TRBV7-9 with TRBJ1-1, with D unclear. The CDR3 loop spans 13 amino acids. Trimming removed 8 bases at V and 0 bases at J, with 10 bases between. Germline CDR1 and CDR2: SEHNR and FQNEAQ (reference sequence). CDR3: CASAAQMNTEAFF. The CDR3 bases are TGTGCCAGCGCGGCCCAAATGAACACTGAAGCTTTCTTT.

This clonotype has a handful of counts. The rearrangement joins TRBV20-1 to TRBJ2-2; D may correspond to TRBD1 or TRBD2 (5 bases each). The V end was cut by 0 bases, the J end by 4 bases, with 15 bases between. Germline V gene data show CDR1 as DFQATT and CDR2 as SNEGSKA (reference sequence). CDR3 length: 16 residues. In nucleotides, the CDR3 is TGCAGTGCTAGAGATTTCCGGGGCGGAGGCACCGGGGAGCTGTTTTTT. Residues: CSARDFRGGGTGELFF.